The 17 T cell receptor beta chains reported below all come from one sample, sequenced in a study of patients and donors after allogeneic stem cell transplantation. One entry per CDR3 protein, called by TCRdb with MiXCR from the RT-PCR reads. The sample carries some 31,000 distinct CDR3 sequences, less than 45% recorded once. Sequencing used blood, either unsorted or a sorted T cell fraction (not recorded which). The origin of the receptors is a human donor who was either an allogeneic HSCT recipient or a stem cell or donor lymphocyte infusion donor (not recorded which). It is not recorded whose cells these are; they may come from a transplant donor.

V is TRBV20-1 and J is TRBJ1-3; 10 bases match TRBD1. Trimming at V came to 5 bases and at J to 8 bases, leaving 3 bases not matched to a gene. CDR3 length: 12 residues. CDR1 is DFQATT and CDR2 is SNEGSKA in the germline V gene (reference sequence). CDR3 nucleotide sequence: TGCAGTGCTCCGGACAGGGGGTACACCATATATTTT. As protein: CSAPDRGYTIYF.

The table lists this clonotype with a few counts. The chain couples TRBV7-2 to TRBJ2-1, with 8 bases that match TRBD2. Germline-derived CDR1 and CDR2 are SGHTA and FQGNSA. V lost 5 bases, J lost 6 bases, and 12 bases stayed unmatched. CDR3 length: 16 residues. The CDR3 bases are TGTGCCAGCAGCCGAAAGACTAGCGCCGAGCCCAATGAGCAGTTCTTC. Translation gives CASSRKTSAEPNEQFF.

Here the CDR3 reads CASSLAVEQPQHF. Here the CDR3 DNA reads TGTGCCAGCAGCTTAGCAGTGGAACAGCCCCAGCATTTT. The chain combines TRBV7-2 with TRBJ1-5; D not certain. The CDR3 consists of 13 residues. With 0 bases removed from V and 7 bases from J, the gap between germline ends came to 7 bases. The germline V gene encodes CDR1 SGHTA and CDR2 FQGNSA. Looking up the rest from reference TRBV7-2 and TRBJ1-5 gives the full variable domain: GAGVSQSPSNKVTEKGKDVELRCDPISGHTALYWYRQSLGQGLEFLIYFQGNSAPDKSGLPSDRFSAERTGGSVSTLTIQRTQQEDSAVYLCASSLAVEQPQHFGDGTRLSIL.

V usage is TRBV5-4 and J usage is TRBJ1-1; weak D call: TRBD1 (6 bases). The V and J ends lost 2 bases and 5 bases respectively, with 19 bases between them. The CDR3 has 16 amino acids. CDR1 is SGHNT, CDR2 YYREEE, per germline (reference sequence). The CDR3 loop reads CASSFPGGEGGTEAFF. The CDR3 region has the DNA TGTGCCAGCAGCTTCCCCGGGGGCGAAGGAGGGACTGAAGCTTTCTTT.

This rearrangement joins TRBV29-1 to TRBJ1-6; 7 positions agree with TRBD1. The CDR3 is 13 amino acids. V shed 6 bases and J 8 bases; nucleotides not matched to a gene: 7. The germline gives CDR1 SQVTM, CDR2 ANQGSEA. CDR3 region: CSVRTGFDSPLHF. Written as DNA, the CDR3 is TGCAGCGTGCGGACAGGCTTTGATTCACCCCTCCACTTT. Combining the CDR3 with reference TRBV29-1 and TRBJ1-6 gives the whole variable domain SAVISQKPSRDICQRGTSLTIQCQVDSQVTMMFWYRQQPGQSLTLIATANQGSEATYESGFVIDKFPISRPNLTFSTLTVSNMSPEDSSIYLCSVRTGFDSPLHFGNGTRLTVT.

The chain recombines TRBV20-1 with TRBJ1-6, with TRBD1 as a possible D gene (5 bases). V shed 7 bases and J shed 8 bases, with 21 bases lying between them. The CDR3 runs 15 residues. In germline, CDR1 is DFQATT, CDR2 SNEGSKA (reference sequence). CDR3 nucleotides: TGCAGTGTTAAAAGCGGGGGGTTAGGGGATTCACCCCTCCACTTT. It translates to CSVKSGGLGDSPLHF.

This clonotype was seen at least ten times. This chain joins TRBV4-1 and TRBJ2-7; 7 nucleotides align to TRBD2. The V segment lost 0 bases and the J segment 1 base; nucleotides outside the gene matches: 3. The CDR3 runs to 15 residues. Germline lookup yields CDR1 MGHRA and CDR2 YSYEKL. As DNA, the CDR3 is TGCGCCAGCAGCCAAGATACTAGCGCGTCCTACGAGCAGTACTTC. It codes for CASSQDTSASYEQYF.

In this sample, this clonotype turned up a few times. The chain uses TRBV24-1 and TRBJ1-4; D not certain. V was trimmed by 0 bases and J by 0 bases, leaving 13 bases between them. The CDR3 contains 18 residues. Germline V lookup: CDR1 KGHDR, CDR2 SFDVKD. CDR3 region: CATSDLQYRLATNEKLFF. DNA for the CDR3: TGTGCCACCAGTGATTTGCAGTACAGATTAGCAACTAATGAAAAACTGTTTTTT.

A note on this clonotype: Its ends do not fully match the called genes, so a read error is possible. The rearrangement joins TRBV6-2 or TRBV6-3 to TRBJ1-5; TRBD1 matches at 9 bases. The CDR3 has 15 amino acids. Looked up from germline, CDR1 is MNHEY and CDR2 is SVGEGT. In DNA form, the CDR3 reads TGTGCCAGCAGCCCACAGGGGGCCAGGAATCAGACCCAGCATTTT. It codes for CASSPQGARNQTQHF.

The rearrangement uses TRBV12-3 or TRBV12-4 and TRBJ2-1; TRBD2 aligns across 7 bases. The trim removed 7 bases at V and 0 bases at J, leaving 9 bases unmatched. The CDR3 totals 16 residues. CDR3 coding DNA: TGTGCCAGCACCCTAGCGGCCCGGAGCTCCTACAATGAGCAGTTCTTC. Translation gives CASTLAARSSYNEQFF.

V usage is TRBV12-3 or TRBV12-4 and J usage is TRBJ2-1; no reliable D call. Trimming shortened V by 5 bases and J by 0 bases, and 11 bases separated the two germline ends. The CDR3 has 15 amino acids. The CDR3 DNA reads as TGTGCCAGCAGTCCGTATGTGAGCTCCTACAATGAGCAGTTCTTC. Translating gives CASSPYVSSYNEQFF.

The J gene is TRBJ2-2, the V gene TRBV3-1; D unclear. Trimming cost V 0 bases and J 2 bases, with 7 bases left between them. This CDR3 comprises 15 residues. The germline V gene has CDR1 LGHDT and CDR2 YNNKEL (reference sequence). CDR3 in amino acids: CASSQEEYNTGELFF. CDR3 DNA: TGTGCCAGCAGCCAAGAGGAGTATAACACCGGGGAGCTGTTTTTT. The variable domain in full, completed from reference TRBV3-1 and TRBJ2-2, reads DTAVSQTPKYLVTQMGNDKSIKCEQNLGHDTMYWYKQDSKKFLKIMFSYNNKELIINETVPNRFSPKSPDKAHLNLHINSLELGDSAVYFCASSQEEYNTGELFFGEGSRLTVL.

This clonotype has a handful of counts. V usage is TRBV29-1 and J usage is TRBJ2-1, with D perhaps matching TRBD1 or TRBD2 (5 bases each). With 4 bases removed from V and 4 bases from J, the gap between germline ends came to 8 bases. In germline, CDR1 is SQVTM, CDR2 ANQGSEA. This CDR3 region has 12 residues. The CDR3 sequence is CSVGGFYNEQFF. Here the CDR3 DNA reads TGCAGCGTTGGGGGGTTTTACAATGAGCAGTTCTTC.

The gene calls are TRBV4-3 and TRBJ2-7; 7 bases match TRBD1. This CDR3 is built from 14 residues. Germline CDR1 reads LGHNA; CDR2 reads YSLEER. With 2 bases clipped from V and 7 bases from J, the junction kept 8 bases outside the gene matches. The CDR3, as DNA: TGCGCCAGCAGCCAAAATATCCGACAGGGTGAGCAGTACGTC. Translation: CASSQNIRQGEQYV.

In its sample, this clonotype was seen many times. The chain links TRBV7-9 to TRBJ2-7; TRBD2 matches 8 bases. Trimming cost V 5 bases and J 5 bases; bases outside gene matches: 11. The CDR3 runs 15 residues. CDR1 is SEHNR and CDR2 is FQNEAQ in the germline V gene (reference sequence). CDR3 amino acids: CASSLFGRETDEQYF. The CDR3 nucleotides are TGTGCCAGCAGCCTATTCGGGAGGGAGACGGACGAGCAGTACTTC. The full variable domain, completed using reference TRBV7-9 and TRBJ2-7, is DTGVSQNPRHKITKRGQNVTFRCDPISEHNRLYWYRQTLGQGPEFLTYFQNEAQLEKSRLLSDRFSAERPKGSFSTLEIQRTEQGDSAMYLCASSLFGRETDEQYFGPGTRLTVT.

This rearrangement joins TRBV7-9 to TRBJ1-6; D is undetermined. Germline assignment: CDR1 SEHNR and CDR2 FQNEAQ (reference sequence). This CDR3 region has 11 residues. V lost 3 bases and J lost 7, with 1 base in between. In DNA form, the CDR3 reads TGTGCCAGCAGCTTGAATTCACCCCTCCACTTT. As protein: CASSLNSPLHF.

The rearrangement joins TRBV27 to TRBJ2-3, with a possible D match to TRBD2 (6 bases). Trimming cost V 6 bases and J 2 bases, with 15 bases left between them. Germline CDR1 and CDR2: MNHEY and SMNVEV (reference sequence). This CDR3 is built from 15 residues. The CDR3 DNA reads as TGTGCCAGCAGGCCGGAGGCGGGGAACACAGATACGCAGTATTTT. It codes for CASRPEAGNTDTQYF.